The next 5 T cell receptor beta chains were all read from a single sample in a study of T cells in Graves' hyperthyroidism and ophthalmopathy. TCR beta CDR3 region amplification was performed from RNA transcripts. First-round RT-PCR targeting the TCR CDR3 was performed with the HTBI primer set. A single record per CDR3 protein comes from TCRdb applying MiXCR to the multiplex PCR reads. In the table there are 500,000 to 650,000 distinct CDR3 sequences, roughly 15% of which are singletons. Sequenced sample: blood. The source is a woman in her late teens or twenties with Graves' ophthalmopathy.

In its sample, this clonotype was seen many times. This chain links TRBV6-1 with TRBJ1-1, with D perhaps TRBD1 (5 bases). V was trimmed by 5 bases and J by 5 bases, leaving 9 bases between them. The CDR3 runs 12 residues. Germline V CDR1 and CDR2: MNHNS, SASEGT. This CDR3 is CASSFRETEAFF. CDR3 bases: TGTGCCAGCAGTTTCAGGGAGACTGAAGCTTTCTTT.

This clonotype showed up just a few times. This sequence joins TRBV25-1 and TRBJ2-3, with D possibly TRBD2 on 7 matching bases. The V gene lost 1 base and the J gene lost 2 bases, with 13 bases spanning the gap. CDR3 length: 16 residues. Germline V gives CDR1 MGHDK, CDR2 SYGVNS. The CDR3 sequence: CASSEWGGGDTDTQYF. The CDR3 DNA sequence: TGTGCCAGCAGTGAATGGGGAGGGGGAGACACAGATACGCAGTATTTT.

The chain carries TRBV14 and TRBJ1-3; D unresolved. Germline CDR1 and CDR2: SGHDN and FVKESK. The CDR3 length is 17 residues. The ends were cut back, 1 base at V and 0 bases at J, with 13 bases in the middle. The CDR3 sequence: CASSQGGGVRSGNTIYF. CDR3 DNA sequence: TGTGCCAGCAGCCAAGGAGGTGGGGTCCGCTCTGGAAACACCATATATTTT.

This clonotype showed up many times. The V and J genes are TRBV2 and TRBJ1-2; D call uncertain. Germline loops: CDR1 SNHLY, CDR2 FYNNEI. The CDR3 extends over 13 amino acids. The germline V and J ends were trimmed by 1 base and 1 base, with 4 bases remaining between them. The CDR3 bases are TGTGCCAGCAGTGAAGGCAGTAACTATGGCTACACCTTC. It yields the protein CASSEGSNYGYTF.

At least ten counts were recorded for this clonotype. The V gene is TRBV11-2, the J gene TRBJ2-1, with D possibly matching TRBD2 (7 bases). Germline V gene data show CDR1 as SGHAT and CDR2 as FQNNGV. Trimming stripped 3 bases from V and 7 bases from J, with 13 bases between. This CDR3 is built from 14 residues. CDR3 nucleotide sequence: TGTGCCAGCAGCTTTGAGGAGGGGGGGAATGAGCAGTTCTTC. This sequence encodes CASSFEEGGNEQFF.